The 21 T cell receptor beta chains reported below all come from one sample, sequenced in a study of cytomegalovirus exposure and HLA in healthy donors. A multiplex PCR was run with 60 Vbeta primers and 13 Jbeta primers. The method was immunoSEQ multiplex PCR; TCRdb's version includes in-frame clones alone and lacks a portion of them. The data hold roughly 130,000 clones, with 81% observed a single time. The sample was PBMCs. These receptors all stem from a young man in good health and CMV-seronegative.

The genes are TRBV7-3 and TRBJ1-2; TRBD1 matches 7 bases. Looked up from germline, CDR1 is SGHTA and CDR2 is FQGTGA. J gave up 8 bases and V 5 bases, and 14 bases lay outside the gene matches. The CDR3 is made up of 15 amino acids. As DNA, the CDR3 is TGTGCCAGCAGCCCGGGGCAGGGGGGACTAGGGGGCTACACCTTC. The encoded protein is CASSPGQGGLGGYTF.

The chain links TRBV5-1 to TRBJ1-1, with 7 bases that match TRBD1. Germline lookup yields CDR1 SGHRS and CDR2 YFSETQ. V shed 4 bases and J 4 bases; nucleotides not matched to a gene: 7. This CDR3 region has 14 residues. The CDR3, as DNA: TGCGCCAGCAGCCCCCCAGGGGGAGTCACTGAAGCTTTCTTT. It codes for CASSPPGGVTEAFF. Combining the CDR3 with reference TRBV5-1 and TRBJ1-1 gives the whole variable domain KAGVTQTPRYLIKTRGQQVTLSCSPISGHRSVSWYQQTPGQGLQFLFEYFSETQRNKGNFPGRFSGRQFSNSRSEMNVSTLELGDSALYLCASSPPGGVTEAFFGQGTRLTVV.

With regard to this clone: The same CDR3 arises from other DNA sequences in this sample as well. This sequence joins TRBV9 and TRBJ1-5; TRBD1 aligns across 9 bases. The germline V gene encodes CDR1 SGDLS and CDR2 YYNGEE. Trimming cost V 4 bases and J 6 bases; bases outside gene matches: 8. The CDR3 has 15 residues. The CDR3 coding sequence is TGTGCCAGCAGCCCAAGGACAGGGGAGGGTCAGCCCCAGCATTTT. Translating it yields CASSPRTGEGQPQHF. Using reference TRBV9 and TRBJ1-5 for the parts outside the CDR3, the full variable domain is DSGVTQTPKHLITATGQRVTLRCSPRSGDLSVYWYQQSLDQGLQFLIQYYNGEERAKGNILERFSAQQFPDLHSELNLSSLELGDSALYFCASSPRTGEGQPQHFGDGTRLSIL.

The chain joins TRBV30 to TRBJ1-2; D uncertain. The CDR3 has 15 amino acids. Looked up from germline, CDR1 is GTSNPN and CDR2 is SVGIG (reference sequence). V was trimmed by 2 bases and J by 0 bases, leaving 13 bases between them. The CDR3 DNA follows: TGTGCCTGGAGTATACCCCCTCCGGCTAACTATGGCTACACCTTC. This codes for CAWSIPPPANYGYTF.

V and J are TRBV9 and TRBJ2-5, with 8 positions matching TRBD2. The CDR3 is made up of 13 amino acids. CDR1 and CDR2 (germline): SGDLS, YYNGEE. Losses at the gene ends were 4 bases for V and 3 bases for J; bases not matched to a gene: 2. CDR3 protein: CASSPGREETQYF. The CDR3, as DNA: TGTGCCAGCAGCCCCGGGAGGGAAGAGACCCAGTACTTC. The entire variable domain, with the rest obtained from reference TRBV9 and TRBJ2-5, is as follows: DSGVTQTPKHLITATGQRVTLRCSPRSGDLSVYWYQQSLDQGLQFLIQYYNGEERAKGNILERFSAQQFPDLHSELNLSSLELGDSALYFCASSPGREETQYFGPGTRLLVL.

This sequence joins TRBV18 and TRBJ2-7; D not resolved. The CDR3 has 12 amino acids. Trimming stripped 1 base from V and 6 bases from J, with 7 bases between. Germline V CDR1 and CDR2: KGHSH, LQKENI. The CDR3 nucleotides are TGTGCCAGCTCACCACAGCCGCCCGAGCAGTACTTC. Translating gives CASSPQPPEQYF.

The V call is TRBV5-1, the J call TRBJ2-1; a weak D match, TRBD1 (5 bases). Trimming pared 4 bases from V and 1 base from J, leaving 9 bases between. The CDR3 loop spans 14 amino acids. Per germline, CDR1 SGHRS and CDR2 YFSETQ. The CDR3 DNA sequence: TGCGCCAGCAGCGCCCGACAGTCCTACAATGAGCAGTTCTTC. Translating gives CASSARQSYNEQFF.

The V and J genes are TRBV7-2 and TRBJ1-6; D is unresolved. This CDR3 spans 15 amino acids. V lost 1 base and J lost 5, with 9 bases in between. The germline V gene encodes CDR1 SGHTA and CDR2 FQGNSA. The CDR3 bases are TGTGCCAGCAGCTTAGACGGTAGAAATAATTCACCCCTCCACTTT. It is translated as CASSLDGRNNSPLHF.

The chain carries TRBV10-3 and TRBJ2-5; 7 bases align to TRBD1. J gave up 5 bases and V 5 bases, and 8 bases lay outside the gene matches. CDR1 ENHRY and CDR2 SYGVKD come from the germline V gene. CDR3 length equals 14 residues. The CDR3 sequence is CAISLVRGQETQYF. CDR3 DNA sequence: TGTGCCATCAGTTTAGTGAGGGGACAGGAGACCCAGTACTTC.

This chain joins TRBV19 and TRBJ2-7, with D perhaps matching TRBD1 (6 bases). The V and J ends lost 5 bases and 4 bases respectively, with 15 bases between them. This CDR3 is 14 amino acids long. Germline lookup yields CDR1 LNHDA and CDR2 SQIVND (reference sequence). Here the CDR3 reads CASSPGRGFYEQYF. The CDR3 DNA is TGTGCCAGTAGTCCAGGAAGGGGGTTTTACGAGCAGTACTTC.

The sample holds one count of this clone. The chain recombines TRBV30 with TRBJ2-2; TRBD2 is a possible D gene (7 bases). Per the germline V gene, CDR1 is GTSNPN and CDR2 is SVGIG (reference sequence). CDR3 length equals 17 residues. The germline V and J ends were trimmed by 3 bases and 0 bases, with 17 bases remaining between them. CDR3 bases: TGTGCCTGGAGCCGGAGGGGGGGGCCGTCGAACACCGGGGAGCTGTTTTTT. Translating gives CAWSRRGGPSNTGELFF.

The chain couples TRBV5-6 to TRBJ2-5; D is undetermined. With 1 base removed from V and 1 base from J, the gap between germline ends came to 5 bases. The CDR3 totals 13 residues. Germline CDR1 reads SGHDT; CDR2 reads YYEEEE. The CDR3 region has the DNA TGTGCCAGCAGCTTGATCTCCCAAGAGACCCAGTACTTC. Translation: CASSLISQETQYF. Drawing the rest from reference TRBV5-6 and TRBJ2-5, the complete variable domain is DAGVTQSPTHLIKTRGQQVTLRCSPKSGHDTVSWYQQALGQGPQFIFQYYEEEERQRGNFPDRFSGHQFPNYSSELNVNALLLGDSALYLCASSLISQETQYFGPGTRLLVL.

The chain uses TRBV6-1 and TRBJ2-5; TRBD1 matches 7 bases. This CDR3 is 11 amino acids long. V dropped 9 bases and J dropped 3; count of bases not matched to a gene: 1. The V gene's germline CDR1 is MNHNS and CDR2 SASEGT. The DNA of the CDR3 is TGTGCCAGTGACAGGGAAGAGACCCAGTACTTC. Protein sequence: CASDREETQYF.

The rearrangement uses TRBV5-1 and TRBJ2-3; D remains unclear. Germline V gives CDR1 SGHRS, CDR2 YFSETQ. The CDR3 is 15 residues long. The germline V and J ends were trimmed by 2 bases and 1 base, with 11 bases remaining between them. The CDR3 spells CASSLTSTRTDTQYF. The CDR3 coding sequence is TGCGCCAGCAGCTTAACTTCAACTCGCACAGATACGCAGTATTTT.

This clone came up once. The chain is built from TRBV6-5 and TRBJ2-7; 7 bases agree with TRBD1. The CDR3 covers 15 residues. CDR1 and CDR2 from the germline V gene are MNHEY and SVGAGI. With 4 bases clipped from V and 0 bases from J, the junction kept 6 bases outside the gene matches. The CDR3 DNA reads as TGTGCCAGCAGTTCGACCGGGACAGTCTCCTACGAGCAGTACTTC. Residues: CASSSTGTVSYEQYF.

The chain's CDR3 is CASSSFLPVDRDGMAFF. The CDR3 region has the DNA TGTGCCAGCAGCTCCTTCCTCCCCGTCGACAGGGACGGGATGGCTTTCTTT. This chain joins TRBV5-4 and TRBJ1-1, with 7 nucleotides matching TRBD1. V was pared by 3 bases and J by 11 bases, with 22 bases of the junction left unmatched. There are 17 residues in the CDR3. The germline V gene encodes CDR1 SGHNT and CDR2 YYREEE (reference sequence). The full variable domain, in which reference TRBV5-4 and TRBJ1-1 provide the parts outside the CDR3, is ETGVTQSPTHLIKTRGQQVTLRCSSQSGHNTVSWYQQALGQGPQFIFQYYREEENGRGNFPPRFSGLQFPNYSSELNVNALELDDSALYLCASSSFLPVDRDGMAFFGQGTRLTVV.

The chain has TRBV19 and TRBJ1-2; TRBD1 is a possible D gene (5 bases). The CDR3 loop spans 13 amino acids. Trimming removed 3 bases from V and 8 bases from J, with 13 bases in between. Germline V gene lookup returns CDR1 LNHDA and CDR2 SQIVND (reference sequence). CDR3 sequence (DNA): TGTGCCAGTAGTATGGGCAGGGTGGTCGGCTACACCTTC. Amino acid sequence: CASSMGRVVGYTF.

The rearrangement joins TRBV27 to TRBJ1-5; 9 positions agree with TRBD1. The CDR3 sequence is 17 residues long. The V gene's germline CDR1 is MNHEY and CDR2 SMNVEV (reference sequence). The V gene end was trimmed by 5 bases and the J gene end by 6 bases; junction bases not matched to a gene: 14. The CDR3 DNA follows: TGTGCCAGCAGTCTAACCGGGACAGGGTCGACTTCTCAGCCCCAGCATTTT. It encodes CASSLTGTGSTSQPQHF.

V usage is TRBV4-3 and J usage is TRBJ2-5; 15 bases agree with TRBD2. J gave up 5 bases and V 0 bases, and 13 bases lay outside the gene matches. This CDR3 is 20 amino acids long. CDR1 is LGHNA and CDR2 is YSLEER in the germline V gene. The CDR3 loop reads CASSQDYRGTSGGFRETQYF. CDR3 bases: TGCGCCAGCAGCCAAGATTATCGAGGGACTAGCGGGGGGTTCCGGGAGACCCAGTACTTC.

The chain joins TRBV10-3 to TRBJ2-1, with 11 bases identical to TRBD2. The CDR3 consists of 18 residues. Germline V lookup: CDR1 ENHRY, CDR2 SYGVKD. V was pared by 6 bases and J by 0 bases, with 10 bases of the junction left unmatched. CDR3 nucleotides: TGTGCCATCAGCAACCCAGTAGCGGGGGGGAGCTCCTACAATGAGCAGTTCTTC. Translation gives CAISNPVAGGSSYNEQFF.

The chain recombines TRBV19 with TRBJ2-6, with D uncertain. Germline V gives CDR1 LNHDA, CDR2 SQIVND (reference sequence). CDR3 length: 14 residues. Deletions cut 6 bases from V and 0 bases from J, with 6 bases between. The CDR3 DNA follows: TGTGCCAGTAGCCGCGACTCTGGGGCCAACGTCCTGACTTTC. This gives the protein CASSRDSGANVLTF.